The present TCR beta chain was sequenced within a study of Graves' ophthalmopathy and Graves' hyperthyroidism. Study in general: Where ophthalmopathy was absent within 18 months of follow-up, hyperthyroidism was stable. Study observations and caveats: The model flagged ophthalmopathy progression at 55% to 71% sensitivity and 72% to 85% specificity.

In its sample, this clonotype was seen many times. Antigen: not known. V lost 4 bases and J lost 4, with 10 bases in between. Germline V gene data show CDR1 as SQVTM and CDR2 as ANQGSEA. This CDR3 region has 13 residues. RNA transcripts were the source from which TCR beta CDR3 regions were amplified. The authors performed first-round RT-PCR with HTBI primers and then a second-round multiplex PCR. TCRdb fed the multiplex PCR reads into MiXCR, producing one record per CDR3 protein. The data show about 1.2 million distinct CDR3 sequences, less than 45% seen once. The sequenced material came from peripheral blood or thyroid tissue (not recorded which). The source of this sequence is an adult man with Graves' hyperthyroidism. The chain couples TRBV29-1 to TRBJ2-2; D not resolved. The DNA of the CDR3 is TGCAGCGTTGTGGCGAGATCCACCGGGGAGCTGTTTTTT. It specifies CSVVARSTGELFF.